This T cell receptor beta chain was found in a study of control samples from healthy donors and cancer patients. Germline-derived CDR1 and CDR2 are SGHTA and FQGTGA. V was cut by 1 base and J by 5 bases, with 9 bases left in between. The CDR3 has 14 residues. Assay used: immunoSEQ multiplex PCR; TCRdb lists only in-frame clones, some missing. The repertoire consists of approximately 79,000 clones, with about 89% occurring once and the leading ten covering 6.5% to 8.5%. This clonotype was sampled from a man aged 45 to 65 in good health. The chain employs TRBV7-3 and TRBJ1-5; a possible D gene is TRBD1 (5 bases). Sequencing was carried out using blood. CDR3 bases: TGTGCCAGCAGCTTAAATGGGGCGGATCAGCCCCAGCATTTT. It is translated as CASSLNGADQPQHF. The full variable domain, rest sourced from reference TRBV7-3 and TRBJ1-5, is GAGVSQTPSNKVTEKGKYVELRCDPISGHTALYWYRQSLGQGPEFLIYFQGTGAADDSGLPNDRFFAVRPEGSVSTLKIQRTERGDSAVYLCASSLNGADQPQHFGDGTRLSIL.